This TCR beta chain was sequenced during a study of blood T cells in healthy people across ages (dated by TCRdb to between 2014 and 2017). For the wider study: In model experiments, template switching captured about one uniquely barcoded TCR beta cDNA molecule for every two T cells. To avoid experimental bias, donors of different ages were randomly spread across the sequencing lanes. For two donors (one aged 18 to 29 and one aged 80 or older), the study analyzed two additional independent replicas of 1 million unique cDNA reads from the same blood draw. Using deep sequencing normalized with unique cDNA molecular identifiers, the study measured how TCR beta repertoire diversity changes with age. Four age groups were formed from the donors: young (average 16 years), middle-aged (approximately 40), aged (under 70) and long-lived (roughly 88). Beyond this particular receptor, the publication reports: Estimates of total diversity based on one million sequenced T cells were considered lower bounds and underestimates. There was a strong correlation between observed TCR beta diversity and the percentage of naive T cells measured by flow cytometry. Donor CMV infection status was unknown, potentially confounding age-related changes in expanded clonotypes. Compared with the aged group, the long-lived group had more naive CD4+ T cells, fewer expanded clones and increased TCR diversity, suggesting age selection. Conclusive comparison of naive and antigen-experienced compartments was prevented by the profiling of bulk unsorted PBMCs. As age increased, observed TCR beta diversity per million T cells dropped in a roughly linear way, and a significant reduction was already evident by age around 41.

V is reduced by 6 bases and J by 0 bases, leaving a spacing of 11 bases between them. As encoded in the germline V gene, CDR1 is SGHNT while CDR2 is YENEEA. The CDR3 sequence holds 15 residues, the cysteine and phenylalanine included. Only CDR3 DNA remains: 45 bases, in frame from the first base. A note on this clonotype: This receptor's antigen is unknown. No base quality values were provided; no much bigger clone lies one nucleotide off.

Systemically healthy Caucasian individuals from Russia, 39 in total and aged roughly 6 to 100 years, were included as donors. Each donor gave ten milliliters of peripheral blood, collected into EDTA-treated Vacutainer tubes. Ficoll-Paque density-gradient centrifugation was used to isolate PBMCs, with at least 7 million obtained per sample. Total RNA, at least 6 micrograms per sample, was extracted from PBMCs with Trizol reagent. Naive CD45RAhigh/CD27high T cell percentages were measured by flow cytometry on a PBMC aliquot from every donor. Receptors were amplified or captured by 5' RACE. The run used an Illumina HiSeq 2500. A second PCR of about 6 to 12 cycles was performed with a sample-barcoded 5' primer and a J-beta primer mix. A template-switch 5' adaptor carrying 12 random nucleotides introduced a unique molecular identifier onto each TCR beta cDNA molecule. Each sample yielded at least 3 million CDR3-containing paired-end reads. First-strand cDNA was synthesized from all RNA with the Mint cDNA synthesis kit, primed by a TRBC-specific oligonucleotide. Following uracil-DNA glycosylase treatment, all cDNA underwent a first 18-cycle PCR with the universal primers M1SS and BC2_uni_R. The authors processed their data as follows. Each sample was normalized by randomly selecting 1 million high-quality reads, each carrying a distinct molecular identifier. Reads with shared molecular identifiers were discarded instead of being binned into consensus sequences. MiTCR, with a Q25 quality threshold and the strictest error-elimination algorithm, was used for CDR3 identification, clonotype clustering and error correction. A nonparametric unseen species model using Euler transformation provided a lower-bound estimate of total TCR beta diversity. TCRdb trimmed the raw reads at Q25, called clones with MiXCR and kept productive beta chains. Rows matching on CDR3 protein sequence are summarized as one entry with the most common DNA and genes. TCRdb, not the original authors, processed these V and J calls. The table for this sample lists hundreds of thousands of distinct CDR3 sequences; about 37% of them were counted only once. Of the sample, 10% to 15% falls within the top ten clones.

The V and J segments used are TRBV11-3 and TRBJ2-2; the best D guess is TRBD1, with 6 bases matching. Sequenced material: blood. The sequence was obtained from a man younger than 35 in good health. The nucleotides are TGTGCCAGCAGTCGGAGACAGGCGAACACCGGGGAGCTGTTTTTT. Its amino acids are CASSRRQANTGELFF.